This T cell receptor beta chain was recorded in a study of cytomegalovirus exposure and HLA in healthy donors. PCR primers comprised 60 Vbeta and 13 Jbeta primers. Libraries were prepared by immunoSEQ multiplex PCR; TCRdb keeps only in-frame clonotypes and omits some of them. This table holds 99,000 or so clones, under 85% found once. The germline CDR1 and CDR2 sequences are MNHNS and SASEGT. The V end lost 6 bases, the J end lost 2 bases, and 11 bases lay between the germline ends. The CDR3 contains 14 residues. This TCR was recovered from a woman between 40 and 50 years old in good health and CMV-seropositive. The chain is built from TRBV6-1 and TRBJ1-3; no clear D gene. Sequencing was performed on PBMCs. CDR3 protein: CASRILSPGNTIYF. The DNA for the CDR3 is TGTGCCAGCAGAATTCTATCCCCTGGAAACACCATATATTTT.